Below are 10 T cell receptor beta chains sequenced from a single sample in a study of shared clonotypes between healthy human individuals. Using immunoSEQ multiplex PCR, the repertoire was profiled, and TCRdb retains in-frame clones only, with some absent. The profile shows about 2.4 million clones, approximately 93% of them singletons. Specimen: naive CD4+ T cells from PBMCs. The subset is: CD45RA+ positively selected. The receptors here all came from a young man in good health. Some clones in this sample may be carry-over from other donors' samples.

The chain employs TRBV27 and TRBJ1-2; TRBD1 matches 12 bases. V dropped 2 bases and J dropped 1; count of bases not matched to a gene: 5. The CDR3 consists of 17 residues. CDR1 and CDR2 (germline): MNHEY, SMNVEV (reference sequence). This chain's CDR3 is CASSLAGTGGGNYGYTF. In DNA, the CDR3 is TGTGCCAGCAGTTTAGCCGGGACAGGGGGCGGTAACTATGGCTACACCTTC.

The rearrangement joins TRBV15 to TRBJ2-7, with a weak D call TRBD1 (6 bases). The V and J ends lost 0 bases and 2 bases respectively, with 11 bases between them. The CDR3 length is 15 residues. The germline V gene encodes CDR1 LNHNV and CDR2 YYDKDF (reference sequence). The CDR3 is CATSRETGGTYEQYF. CDR3 nucleotides: TGTGCCACCAGCAGAGAGACAGGCGGTACCTACGAGCAGTACTTC.

This sequence joins TRBV7-9 and TRBJ1-2; D possibly corresponds to TRBD1 (6 bases). This CDR3 comprises 15 residues. Trimming shortened V by 5 bases and J by 7 bases, and 20 bases separated the two germline ends. Germline V lookup: CDR1 SEHNR, CDR2 FQNEAQ (reference sequence). In DNA form, the CDR3 reads TGTGCCAGCAGCCCCAGGGACAACCGGGGGGTTGGCTACACCTTC. Amino acid sequence: CASSPRDNRGVGYTF.

The genes are TRBV5-1 and TRBJ1-6; D may be TRBD1 (5 bases). This CDR3 region has 15 residues. CDR1 SGHRS and CDR2 YFSETQ come from the germline V gene. V lost 4 bases, J lost 8 bases, and 16 bases lay in between. This chain's CDR3 is CASSGSGTGDSPLHF. The CDR3 DNA reads TGCGCCAGCAGCGGCTCCGGGACCGGTGATTCACCCCTCCACTTT. Filled out from reference TRBV5-1 and TRBJ1-6, the complete variable domain reads KAGVTQTPRYLIKTRGQQVTLSCSPISGHRSVSWYQQTPGQGLQFLFEYFSETQRNKGNFPGRFSGRQFSNSRSEMNVSTLELGDSALYLCASSGSGTGDSPLHFGNGTRLTVT.

The rearrangement uses TRBV30 and TRBJ1-4, with D perhaps matching TRBD1 (5 bases). Deletions cut 5 bases from V and 5 bases from J, with 12 bases between. Germline CDR1 GTSNPN, CDR2 SVGIG (reference sequence). There are 13 residues in the CDR3. CDR3: CAWEGRANEKLFF. The CDR3, as DNA: TGTGCCTGGGAGGGACGGGCAAATGAAAAACTGTTTTTT.

The gene calls are TRBV30 and TRBJ1-3; unclear D gene. The germline CDR1 and CDR2 sequences are GTSNPN and SVGIG (reference sequence). The V gene lost 4 bases and the J gene lost 0 bases, with 10 bases spanning the gap. This CDR3 contains 14 residues. Here the CDR3 DNA reads TGTGCCTGGAATGGGGTCCGCTCTGGAAACACCATATATTTT. Amino acids: CAWNGVRSGNTIYF. Complete variable domain (other parts from reference TRBV30 and TRBJ1-3): SQTIHQWPATLVQPVGSPLSLECTVEGTSNPNLYWYRQAAGRGLQLLFYSVGIGQISSEVPQNLSASRPQDRQFILSSKKLLLSDSGFYLCAWNGVRSGNTIYFGEGSWLTVV.

The rearrangement uses TRBV11-2 and TRBJ2-7; 11 bases line up with TRBD2. CDR1 and CDR2 (germline): SGHAT, FQNNGV. The CDR3 contains 16 residues. The junction had 7 bases not matched to a gene; V was cut back by 5 bases and J by 1 base. The CDR3 bases are TGTGCCAGCAGCATGACTAGCGGGACGGGGTCCTACGAGCAGTACTTC. This codes for CASSMTSGTGSYEQYF.

For the CDR3, the DNA is TGTGCCAGTTCCCGGGGAAAAGAGACCCAGTACTTC. Amino acid sequence: CASSRGKETQYF. The chain combines TRBV2 with TRBJ2-5; D may be TRBD2 (5 bases). V shed 9 bases and J shed 3 bases, with 11 bases lying between them. The CDR3 totals 12 residues. Germline assignment: CDR1 SNHLY and CDR2 FYNNEI.

This chain links TRBV9 with TRBJ1-2; 10 bases line up with TRBD1. Germline trimming cut 0 bases from V and 6 bases from J; bases unmatched to any gene: 5. The germline V gene has CDR1 SGDLS and CDR2 YYNGEE. This CDR3 region has 15 residues. CDR3: CASSVGWTGGNGYTF. The CDR3 DNA reads TGTGCCAGCAGCGTAGGTTGGACAGGGGGAAATGGCTACACCTTC.

The table lists this clone with a count of one. This chain connects TRBV7-9 to TRBJ2-1; 7 bases fit TRBD1. The germline CDR1 and CDR2 sequences are SEHNR and FQNEAQ (reference sequence). The CDR3 runs to 15 residues. Trimming at V came to 5 bases and at J to 5 bases, leaving 9 bases not matched to a gene. The CDR3 nucleotides read TGTGCCAGCAGCGGCAGGGGGACGGCTCACAATGAGCAGTTCTTC. Amino acid sequence: CASSGRGTAHNEQFF.